The sequence of this T cell receptor (beta chain) was determined in a study of blood T cell repertoires in COVID-19. Study-level background: Samples of COVID-19 (acute and convalescent) were obtained from the United States, Italy and Spain. The cDNA or gDNA used as material had been derived from T cells, B-cell-depleted T cells, or PBMCs.

From germline, CDR1 is LNHDA and CDR2 SQIVND (reference sequence). There are 13 residues in the CDR3. Trimming pared 4 bases from V and 4 bases from J, leaving 8 bases between. Original handling: The assay estimated nucleated cells by amplifying reference gene primers. Assay used: immunoSEQ multiplex PCR; TCRdb lists only in-frame clones, some missing. V and J calls and clone size follow that table, whereas D and trimming were derived from the DNA. The data contain about 160,000 clones, approximately 81% of them seen just once; the ten biggest clones take up 18%. The chain employs TRBV19 and TRBJ1-3; D might be TRBD1 (6 bases). This receptor was obtained from a man aged 55-75 years who had recovered from COVID-19. Source material: PBMCs or T cells enriched from blood (not recorded which). The CDR3 sequence: CASSTGHGNTIYF. CDR3 sequence (DNA): TGTGCCAGTAGTACGGGACACGGAAACACCATATATTTT.